This T cell receptor beta chain was recovered during a study of shared clonotypes between healthy human individuals. All of the donors resided in Nashville, Tennessee, and each was a Caucasian adult. From germline, CDR1 is LGHNA and CDR2 YNFKEQ. V was shortened by 6 bases and J by 4 bases, with 18 bases between the two germline ends. The CDR3 extends over 15 amino acids. Loaded into unsorted PBMC replicate PCRs was around 300 ng DNA, about 30,000 T cell genomes. Data came from immunoSEQ multiplex PCR; TCRdb stores just in-frame clones and leaves some out. There are under 600,000 clones in the sample; around 80% occur only once, and around 13% lies in the top ten.

The sequenced material came from PBMCs. The sequence was obtained from a woman in her thirties or forties in good health. Some clones in this sample may be carry-over from other donors' samples. The chain carries TRBV4-2 and TRBJ1-1; D unresolved. In nucleotides, the CDR3 is TGTGCCAGCAGGCTCGAACGGGCTTCGGGCACTGAAGCTTTCTTT. Amino acids: CASRLERASGTEAFF.